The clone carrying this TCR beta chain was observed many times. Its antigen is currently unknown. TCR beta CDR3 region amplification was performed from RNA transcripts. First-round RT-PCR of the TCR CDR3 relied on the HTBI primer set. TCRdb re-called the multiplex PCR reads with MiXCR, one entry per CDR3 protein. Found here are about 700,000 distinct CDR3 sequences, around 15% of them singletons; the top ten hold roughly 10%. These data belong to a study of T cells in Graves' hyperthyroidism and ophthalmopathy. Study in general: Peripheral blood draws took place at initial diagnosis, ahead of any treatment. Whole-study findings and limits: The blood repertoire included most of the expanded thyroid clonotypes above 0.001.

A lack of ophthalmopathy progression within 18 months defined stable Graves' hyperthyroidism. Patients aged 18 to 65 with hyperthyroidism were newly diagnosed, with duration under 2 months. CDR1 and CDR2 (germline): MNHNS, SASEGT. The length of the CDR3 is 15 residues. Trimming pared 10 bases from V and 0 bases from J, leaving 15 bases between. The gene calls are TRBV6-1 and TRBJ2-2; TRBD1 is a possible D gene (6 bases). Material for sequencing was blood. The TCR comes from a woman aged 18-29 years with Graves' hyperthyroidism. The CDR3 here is CATGGSSSNTGELFF. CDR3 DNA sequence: TGTGCCACTGGGGGCTCTTCCTCGAACACCGGGGAGCTGTTTTTT.